This paragraph covers one TCR beta chain sequence. This specimen belongs to a study of shared clonotypes between healthy human individuals. The V and J ends lost 2 bases and 3 bases, in that order; junction bases with no gene match: 4. This CDR3 is 14 amino acids long. Germline CDR1 is SGHKS and CDR2 is YYEKEE (reference sequence). It was CD45RO-negative cells, positively selected for CCR7, that made up naive CD8 cells, with terminally differentiated effector memory CD45RA+ cells excluded. The protocol was immunoSEQ multiplex PCR, while the TCRdb copy is restricted to in-frame clones and leaves out a portion. The sample holds just over 2,000,000 clones, approximately 94% seen once.

Sequenced sample: naive CD8+ T cells sorted from blood. The clonotype originates from a man younger than 35 in good health. J is TRBJ2-7 and V is TRBV5-5; 8 nucleotides align to TRBD2. The CDR3 sequence: CASSLRLASYEQYF. The DNA for the CDR3 is TGTGCCAGCAGCTTACGACTAGCGAGCTACGAGCAGTACTTC.